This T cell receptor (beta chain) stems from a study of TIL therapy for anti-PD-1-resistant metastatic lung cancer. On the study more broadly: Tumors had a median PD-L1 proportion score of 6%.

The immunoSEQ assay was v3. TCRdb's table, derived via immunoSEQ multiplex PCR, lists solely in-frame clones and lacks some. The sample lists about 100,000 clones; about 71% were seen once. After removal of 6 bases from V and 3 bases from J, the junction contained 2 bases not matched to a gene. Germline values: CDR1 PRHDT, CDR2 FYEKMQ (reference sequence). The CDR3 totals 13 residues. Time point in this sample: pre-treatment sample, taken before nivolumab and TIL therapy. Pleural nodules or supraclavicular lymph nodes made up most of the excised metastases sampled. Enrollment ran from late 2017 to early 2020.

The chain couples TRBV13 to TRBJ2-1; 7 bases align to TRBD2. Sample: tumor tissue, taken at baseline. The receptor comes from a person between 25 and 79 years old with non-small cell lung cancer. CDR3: CASSGRGYNEQFF. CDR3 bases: TGTGCCAGCAGTGGGAGGGGCTACAATGAGCAGTTCTTC.